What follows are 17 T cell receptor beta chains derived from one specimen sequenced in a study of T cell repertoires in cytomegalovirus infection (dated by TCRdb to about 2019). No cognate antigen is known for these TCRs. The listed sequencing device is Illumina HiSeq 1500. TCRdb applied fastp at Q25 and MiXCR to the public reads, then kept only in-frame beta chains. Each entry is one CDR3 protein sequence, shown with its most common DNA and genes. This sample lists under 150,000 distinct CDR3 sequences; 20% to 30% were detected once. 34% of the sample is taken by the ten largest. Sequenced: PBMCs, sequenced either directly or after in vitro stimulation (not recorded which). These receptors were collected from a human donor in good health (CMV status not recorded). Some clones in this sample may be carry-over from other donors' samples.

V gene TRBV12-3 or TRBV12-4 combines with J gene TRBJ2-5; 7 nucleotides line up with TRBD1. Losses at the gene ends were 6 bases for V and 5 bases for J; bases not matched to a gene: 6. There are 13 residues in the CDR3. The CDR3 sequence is CASRVQGFETQYF. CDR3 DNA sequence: TGTGCCAGCAGGGTACAGGGGTTCGAGACCCAGTACTTC.

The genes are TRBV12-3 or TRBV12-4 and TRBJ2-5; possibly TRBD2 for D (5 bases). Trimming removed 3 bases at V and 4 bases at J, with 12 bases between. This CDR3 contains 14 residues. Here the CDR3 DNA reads TGTGCCAGCAGTTTCGCGGGTACGGGAGAGACCCAGTACTTC. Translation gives CASSFAGTGETQYF.

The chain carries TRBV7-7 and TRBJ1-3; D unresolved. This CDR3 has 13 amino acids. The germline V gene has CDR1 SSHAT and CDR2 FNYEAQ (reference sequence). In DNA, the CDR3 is TGTGCTAGCTTGTGGGTCTCTGGAAACACCATATATTTT. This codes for CASLWVSGNTIYF.

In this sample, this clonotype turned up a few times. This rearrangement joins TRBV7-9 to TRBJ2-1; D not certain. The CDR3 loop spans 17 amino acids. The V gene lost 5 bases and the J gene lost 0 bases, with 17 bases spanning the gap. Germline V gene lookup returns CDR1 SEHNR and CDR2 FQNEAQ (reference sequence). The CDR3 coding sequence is TGTGCCAGCAGCCCCTATATGCTATCGAACTCCTACAATGAGCAGTTCTTC. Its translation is CASSPYMLSNSYNEQFF.

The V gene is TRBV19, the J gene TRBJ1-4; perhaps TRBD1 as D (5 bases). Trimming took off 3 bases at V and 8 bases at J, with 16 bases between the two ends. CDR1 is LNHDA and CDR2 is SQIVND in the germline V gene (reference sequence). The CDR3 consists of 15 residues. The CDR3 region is CASSIGQRSREKLFF. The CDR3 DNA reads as TGTGCCAGTAGTATCGGACAAAGGTCTCGCGAAAAACTGTTTTTT.

The CDR3 DNA is TGTGCCAGCAGCCGACCCCCGGACAGGGGGTATGAGCAGTACTTC. Translating it yields CASSRPPDRGYEQYF. J is TRBJ2-7 and V is TRBV6-2 or TRBV6-3; 10 positions match TRBD1. Trimming cost V 6 bases and J 7 bases; bases outside gene matches: 12. Germline-derived CDR1 and CDR2 are MNHEY and SVGEGT. The CDR3 consists of 15 residues.

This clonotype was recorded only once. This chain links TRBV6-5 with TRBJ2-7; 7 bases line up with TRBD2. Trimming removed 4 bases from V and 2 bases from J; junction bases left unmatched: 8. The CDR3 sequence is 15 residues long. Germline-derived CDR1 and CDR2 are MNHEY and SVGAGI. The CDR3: CASSSPRGGAYEQYF. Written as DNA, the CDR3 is TGTGCCAGCAGTTCCCCTCGGGGAGGGGCCTACGAGCAGTACTTC.

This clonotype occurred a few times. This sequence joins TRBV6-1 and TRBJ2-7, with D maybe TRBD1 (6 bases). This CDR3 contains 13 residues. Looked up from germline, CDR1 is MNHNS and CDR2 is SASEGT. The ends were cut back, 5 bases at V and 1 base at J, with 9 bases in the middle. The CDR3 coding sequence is TGTGCCAGCAGTCGGGACATTTCCTACGAGCAGTACGTC. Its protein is CASSRDISYEQYV.

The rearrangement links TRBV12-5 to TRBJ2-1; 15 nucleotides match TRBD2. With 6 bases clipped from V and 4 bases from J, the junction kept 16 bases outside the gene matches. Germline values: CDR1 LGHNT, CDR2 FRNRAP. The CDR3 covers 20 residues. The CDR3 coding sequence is TGTGCTAGTGGCCCAGGGACCGCCCGGACTAGCGGGAGGGATTACAATGAGCAGTTCTTC. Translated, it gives CASGPGTARTSGRDYNEQFF.

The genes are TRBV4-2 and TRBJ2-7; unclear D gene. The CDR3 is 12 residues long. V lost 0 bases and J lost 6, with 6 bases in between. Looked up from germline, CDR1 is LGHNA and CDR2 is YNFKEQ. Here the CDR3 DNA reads TGTGCCAGCAGCCAAGACAGGACCGAGCAGTACTTC. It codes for CASSQDRTEQYF.

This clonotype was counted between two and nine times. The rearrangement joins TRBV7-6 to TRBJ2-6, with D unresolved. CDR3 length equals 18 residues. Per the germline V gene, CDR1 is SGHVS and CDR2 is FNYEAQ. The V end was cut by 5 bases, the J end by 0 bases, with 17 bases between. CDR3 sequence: CASSDLKFFYSGANVLTF. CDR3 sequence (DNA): TGTGCCAGCAGCGATCTCAAGTTTTTTTACTCTGGGGCCAACGTCCTGACTTTC.

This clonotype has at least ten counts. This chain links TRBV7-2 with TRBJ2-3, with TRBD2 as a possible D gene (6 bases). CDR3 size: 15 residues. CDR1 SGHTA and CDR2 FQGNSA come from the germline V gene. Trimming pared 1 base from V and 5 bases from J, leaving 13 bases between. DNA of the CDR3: TGTGCCAGCAGCTTAGACGGGAGTGAGGGAGATACGCAGTATTTT. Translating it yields CASSLDGSEGDTQYF.

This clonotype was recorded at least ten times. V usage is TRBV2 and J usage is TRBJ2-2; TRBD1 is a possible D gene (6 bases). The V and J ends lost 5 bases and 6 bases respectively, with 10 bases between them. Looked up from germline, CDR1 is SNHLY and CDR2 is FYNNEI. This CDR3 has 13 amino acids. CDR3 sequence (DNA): TGTGCCAGCAGTATCAGGGGATCCGGGGAGCTGTTTTTT. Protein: CASSIRGSGELFF. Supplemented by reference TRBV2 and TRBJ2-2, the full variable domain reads EPEVTQTPSHQVTQMGQEVILRCVPISNHLYFYWYRQILGQKVEFLVSFYNNEISEKSEIFDDQFSVERPDGSNFTLKIRSTKLEDSAMYFCASSIRGSGELFFGEGSRLTVL.

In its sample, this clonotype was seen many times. CDR3 coding DNA: TGTGCCAGCATCCCGAACGGCCAAGAGACCCAGTACTTC. Protein product: CASIPNGQETQYF. The chain combines TRBV7-8 with TRBJ2-5; D gene uncertain. The CDR3 sequence is 13 residues long. CDR1 is SGHVS, CDR2 FQNEAQ, per germline. Trimming cost V 7 bases and J 1 base, with 10 bases left between them.

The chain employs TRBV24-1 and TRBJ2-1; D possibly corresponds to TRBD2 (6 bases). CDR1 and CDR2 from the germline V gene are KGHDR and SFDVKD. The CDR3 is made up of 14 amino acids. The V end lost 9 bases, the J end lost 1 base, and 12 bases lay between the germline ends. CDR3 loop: CATSSSASYNEQFF. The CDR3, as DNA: TGTGCCACCTCATCTAGCGCTTCCTACAATGAGCAGTTCTTC.

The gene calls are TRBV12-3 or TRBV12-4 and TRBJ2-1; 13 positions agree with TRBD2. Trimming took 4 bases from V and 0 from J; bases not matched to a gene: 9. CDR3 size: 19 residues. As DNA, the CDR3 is TGTGCCAGCAGTTCGACCGGGACTAGCGGGGCCATCTCCTACAATGAGCAGTTCTTC. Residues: CASSSTGTSGAISYNEQFF.

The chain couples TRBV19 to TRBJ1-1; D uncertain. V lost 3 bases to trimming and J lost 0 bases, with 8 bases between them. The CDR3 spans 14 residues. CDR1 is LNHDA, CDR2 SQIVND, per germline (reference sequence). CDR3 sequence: CASSMWGMNTEAFF. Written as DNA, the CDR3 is TGTGCCAGTAGTATGTGGGGTATGAACACTGAAGCTTTCTTT.